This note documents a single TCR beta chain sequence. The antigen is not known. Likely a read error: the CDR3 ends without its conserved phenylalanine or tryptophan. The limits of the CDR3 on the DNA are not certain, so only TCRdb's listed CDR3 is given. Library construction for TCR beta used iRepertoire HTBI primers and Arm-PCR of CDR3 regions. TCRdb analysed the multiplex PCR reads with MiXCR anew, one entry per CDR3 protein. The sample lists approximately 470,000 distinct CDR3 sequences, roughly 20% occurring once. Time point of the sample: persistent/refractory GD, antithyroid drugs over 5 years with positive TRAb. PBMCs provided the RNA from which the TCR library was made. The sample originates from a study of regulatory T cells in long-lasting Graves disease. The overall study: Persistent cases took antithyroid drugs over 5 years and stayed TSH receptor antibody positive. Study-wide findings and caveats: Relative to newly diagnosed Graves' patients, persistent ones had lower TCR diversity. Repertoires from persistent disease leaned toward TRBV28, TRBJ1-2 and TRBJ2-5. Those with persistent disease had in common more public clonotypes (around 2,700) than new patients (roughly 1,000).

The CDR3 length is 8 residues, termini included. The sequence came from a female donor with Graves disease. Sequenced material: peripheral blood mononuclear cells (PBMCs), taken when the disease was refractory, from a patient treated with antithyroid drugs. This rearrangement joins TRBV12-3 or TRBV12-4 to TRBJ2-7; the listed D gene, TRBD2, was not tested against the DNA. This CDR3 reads CASRILAG.